The text below deals with one TCR beta chain. Its matching antigen is unknown. The V and J ends lost 4 bases and 5 bases, in that order; junction bases with no gene match: 11. Germline V lookup: CDR1 SGDLS, CDR2 YYNGEE. The CDR3 sequence is 15 residues long. These data come from a study of blood T cells in healthy people across ages. About the study: Capture by template switching was about one barcoded beta molecule per two T cells. The study, taken as a whole, reports: Roughly linearly, TCR beta diversity per million T cells fell as age increased.

A second PCR, run for about 6 to 12 cycles, used a sample-barcoded 5' primer plus a J-beta primer mix. MiXCR was run by TCRdb on the 5' RACE reads, yielding one entry per CDR3 protein. The repertoire consists of approximately 2,000,000 distinct CDR3 sequences, with more than 35% occurring once and the leading ten covering 20% to 25%. Source material: blood. This rearrangement joins TRBV9 to TRBJ1-2; 7 nucleotides agree with TRBD1. This TCR derives from a human donor in good health. The CDR3 DNA is TGTGCCAGCAGCCGAGGGGGGACAGATATTTATGGCTACACCTTC. This encodes CASSRGGTDIYGYTF. Full variable domain (remainder filled in from reference TRBV9 and TRBJ1-2): DSGVTQTPKHLITATGQRVTLRCSPRSGDLSVYWYQQSLDQGLQFLIQYYNGEERAKGNILERFSAQQFPDLHSELNLSSLELGDSALYFCASSRGGTDIYGYTFGSGTRLTVV.